What follows describes a single TCR beta chain. The antigen is undetermined. These data come from a study of cytomegalovirus exposure and HLA in healthy donors. The study's findings and limits: In an earlier analysis, productive rearrangement rates for most beta V segments clustered near 87% or 30%. In a later analysis, specific HLA alleles were associated with about 18,000 TCR beta sequences at a 0.05 false discovery rate.

The CDR3 loop spans 14 amino acids. Germline values: CDR1 SQVTM, CDR2 ANQGSEA. V lost 4 bases to trimming and J lost 5 bases; unmatched junction nucleotides: 9. The PCR made use of 60 Vbeta and 13 Jbeta primers. Profiled with immunoSEQ multiplex PCR; TCRdb holds only in-frame clones, not every one. This repertoire shows around 100,000 clones, 7.6% found once; its top ten account for 2% to 2.5%. The chain joins TRBV29-1 to TRBJ1-2, with TRBD1 identical over 8 bases. The receptor was isolated from a man between 45 and 60 years old in good health and CMV-seronegative. The sample taken for sequencing was PBMCs. In DNA form, the CDR3 reads TGCAGCGTTGGAACTGGACAGGGACGTTATGGCTACACCTTC. As protein: CSVGTGQGRYGYTF. Complete variable domain (other parts from reference TRBV29-1 and TRBJ1-2): SAVISQKPSRDICQRGTSLTIQCQVDSQVTMMFWYRQQPGQSLTLIATANQGSEATYESGFVIDKFPISRPNLTFSTLTVSNMSPEDSSIYLCSVGTGQGRYGYTFGSGTRLTVV.